These T cell receptor beta chains were read from a single sample in a study of blood T cells in healthy people across ages. One entry per CDR3 protein results from TCRdb running MiXCR on the 5' RACE reads. The sample holds over 1,500,000 distinct CDR3 sequences; 49% are singletons and the top ten take 2.1%. Sequencing was carried out using blood. These receptors all stem from a woman in her 40s in good health. Both conserved end residues are part of each CDR3. A D gene is named only where the DNA matches it firmly. Size is omitted from some rows. Given values are once, few, many or a class for expanded clones.

v_call: TRBV5-6; clone_size: -; j_call: TRBJ2-5; d_call: TRBD2; cdr3_nt: TGTGCCAGCAGCTCGCTAGCGGGGGGGCGGGATGAGCAGTACTTC; cdr3_aa: CASSSLAGGRDEQYF
v_call: TRBV29-1; clone_size: once; j_call: TRBJ2-7; d_call: -; cdr3_nt: TGCAGCGCCGAATCGAGTTACAATGAGCAGTACTTC; cdr3_aa: CSAESSYNEQYF
v_call: TRBV5-1; clone_size: -; j_call: TRBJ2-3; d_call: TRBD1; cdr3_nt: TGCGCCGGCAGCTCCACAGGGGGGAGCACAGATACGCAGTATTTT; cdr3_aa: CAGSSTGGSTDTQYF
v_call: TRBV5-1; clone_size: -; j_call: TRBJ2-5; d_call: -; cdr3_nt: TGCGCCAGCAGCTTGGGGACTGCCGAGGTGGCCCAGTACTTC; cdr3_aa: CASSLGTAEVAQYF
v_call: TRBV6-1; clone_size: -; j_call: TRBJ2-3; d_call: TRBD2; cdr3_nt: TGTGCCAGCAGTGACTTAACTAGCGGGCGTCGCACAGATACGCAGTATTTT; cdr3_aa: CASSDLTSGRRTDTQYF
v_call: TRBV12-3/TRBV12-4; clone_size: -; j_call: TRBJ2-7; d_call: -; cdr3_nt: TGTGCCAGCAGTCGCTCCGGGGATCTTGCCTACGAGCAGTACTTC; cdr3_aa: CASSRSGDLAYEQYF
v_call: TRBV20-1; clone_size: -; j_call: TRBJ1-5; d_call: TRBD1; cdr3_nt: TGCAGTGCCAAGCGGACAGGGGGTTTCGCTCAGCCCCAGCATTTT; cdr3_aa: CSAKRTGGFAQPQHF
v_call: TRBV29-1; clone_size: -; j_call: TRBJ2-1; d_call: -; cdr3_nt: TGCAGCGTTGCAAGGAGCCGATCATACAATGAGCAGTTCTTC; cdr3_aa: CSVARSRSYNEQFF
v_call: TRBV7-2; clone_size: -; j_call: TRBJ2-1; d_call: TRBD2; cdr3_nt: TGTGCCAGCAGCTCCCGGACTAGCGGGGGATCCCAGCAGTTCTTC; cdr3_aa: CASSSRTSGGSQQFF
v_call: TRBV7-2; clone_size: -; j_call: TRBJ1-4; d_call: -; cdr3_nt: TGTGCCAGCAGCTCCGCAGGGCGAGGGACTAATGAAAAACTGTTTTTT; cdr3_aa: CASSSAGRGTNEKLFF
v_call: TRBV10-3; clone_size: -; j_call: TRBJ2-5; d_call: TRBD2; cdr3_nt: TGTGCCATCAGATCCGGGACTAGCGGGGCCCAAGAGACCCAGTACTTC; cdr3_aa: CAIRSGTSGAQETQYF
v_call: TRBV20-1; clone_size: once; j_call: TRBJ2-7; d_call: TRBD2; cdr3_nt: TGCAGTGCCACGGGGGGGGGAGGATACGAGCAGTACTTC; cdr3_aa: CSATGGGGYEQYF
v_call: TRBV4-3; clone_size: -; j_call: TRBJ1-4; d_call: -; cdr3_nt: TGCGCCTACGTCCCCCCGGACCTTCGGAGAGGGGGAGAGGAAAAACTGTTTTTT; cdr3_aa: CAYVPPDLRRGGEEKLFF
v_call: TRBV13; clone_size: -; j_call: TRBJ2-7; d_call: TRBD1; cdr3_nt: TGTGCCAGCAGCTTAGGGAGGGGGCGCTTGGACGAGCAGTACTTC; cdr3_aa: CASSLGRGRLDEQYF
v_call: TRBV14; clone_size: -; j_call: TRBJ2-1; d_call: -; cdr3_nt: TGTGCCAGCAATCCCCGCTCCTACAATGAGCAGTTCTTC; cdr3_aa: CASNPRSYNEQFF
v_call: TRBV7-2; clone_size: -; j_call: TRBJ2-5; d_call: -; cdr3_nt: TGTGCCAGCAGCCTAAGCGGAGGGGGCACTGAGCAGTACTTC; cdr3_aa: CASSLSGGGTEQYF
v_call: TRBV6-2/TRBV6-3; clone_size: -; j_call: TRBJ2-1; d_call: -; cdr3_nt: TGTGCCAGCAGGCAACCGGGGGGCGGGTTGAATGTGCAGTTCTTC; cdr3_aa: CASRQPGGGLNVQFF
v_call: TRBV11-2; clone_size: few; j_call: TRBJ2-5; d_call: TRBD1; cdr3_nt: TGTGCCAGCAGTCCTCGTCCGTACAGGGGATGGGAAGAGACCCAGTACTTC; cdr3_aa: CASSPRPYRGWEETQYF
v_call: TRBV7-6; clone_size: few; j_call: TRBJ2-3; d_call: TRBD2; cdr3_nt: TGTGCCAGCAGCCTTACTAGCGGGGCGCGCACAGATACGCAGTATTTT; cdr3_aa: CASSLTSGARTDTQYF
v_call: TRBV29-1; clone_size: once; j_call: TRBJ2-5; d_call: -; cdr3_nt: TGCAGCGCGAGACACGGATCGGGGCTTGAGACCCAGTACTTC; cdr3_aa: CSARHGSGLETQYF
v_call: TRBV7-2; clone_size: -; j_call: TRBJ2-3; d_call: -; cdr3_nt: TGTGCCGGCAGCGTAGCAAACGGGGGATCGGGCACAGATACGCAGTATTTT; cdr3_aa: CAGSVANGGSGTDTQYF
v_call: TRBV20-1; clone_size: -; j_call: TRBJ2-1; d_call: TRBD1; cdr3_nt: TGCAGTGCTAGAGGGGAAGAGGACAGGGGCTACGAGCAGTTCTTC; cdr3_aa: CSARGEEDRGYEQFF
v_call: TRBV18; clone_size: -; j_call: TRBJ2-3; d_call: -; cdr3_nt: TGTGCCAGCTCACCGCCATTCGTCGGAATAGATACGCAGTATTTT; cdr3_aa: CASSPPFVGIDTQYF
v_call: TRBV5-5; clone_size: -; j_call: TRBJ2-1; d_call: -; cdr3_nt: TGTGCCAGCAGCTTTGAGTTGGCAAGCACTCACAATGAGCAGTTCTTC; cdr3_aa: CASSFELASTHNEQFF
v_call: TRBV4-3; clone_size: -; j_call: TRBJ2-7; d_call: -; cdr3_nt: TGCGCCAGCAGCCAAGATGGCGGGGCCCAACCCCAGTACTTC; cdr3_aa: CASSQDGGAQPQYF
v_call: TRBV24-1; clone_size: -; j_call: TRBJ2-1; d_call: TRBD2; cdr3_nt: TGTGCCACCAGTGACCGCCGCTCCGGGACTAGACTTTACAATGAGCAGTTCTTC; cdr3_aa: CATSDRRSGTRLYNEQFF
v_call: TRBV28; clone_size: once; j_call: TRBJ2-7; d_call: TRBD1; cdr3_nt: TGTGCCAGCAGCCGAGGGGGCCAGGGGTGGCGGTACGAGCAGTACTTC; cdr3_aa: CASSRGGQGWRYEQYF
v_call: TRBV6-1; clone_size: few; j_call: TRBJ1-2; d_call: TRBD1; cdr3_nt: TGTGCCATAGAGACAGGGAACTATGGCTACACCTTC; cdr3_aa: CAIETGNYGYTF
v_call: TRBV7-9; clone_size: -; j_call: TRBJ1-1; d_call: -; cdr3_nt: TGTGCCAGCAGCCCGGGTGAGGACACTGAAGCTTTCTTT; cdr3_aa: CASSPGEDTEAFF
v_call: TRBV5-1; clone_size: few; j_call: TRBJ2-7; d_call: TRBD1; cdr3_nt: TGCGCCAGCAGCTTGTTGGCCGGGACAGCGAGCTACGAGCAGTACTTC; cdr3_aa: CASSLLAGTASYEQYF
v_call: TRBV5-1; clone_size: many; j_call: TRBJ2-7; d_call: -; cdr3_nt: TGCGCCAGCAGCTCTGGAGGCGGGCAATACGAGCAGTACTTC; cdr3_aa: CASSSGGGQYEQYF
v_call: TRBV20-1; clone_size: few; j_call: TRBJ2-1; d_call: -; cdr3_nt: TGCAGTGCTAGGACGGAAACCTACAATGAGCAGTTCTTC; cdr3_aa: CSARTETYNEQFF
v_call: TRBV25-1; clone_size: many; j_call: TRBJ1-2; d_call: -; cdr3_nt: TGTGCCAGCAGCGGACACTATGGCTACACCTTC; cdr3_aa: CASSGHYGYTF
v_call: TRBV5-6; clone_size: -; j_call: TRBJ1-2; d_call: -; cdr3_nt: TGTGCCAGCAGCTTGGTGGGCGGAGCTAACTATGGCTACACCTTC; cdr3_aa: CASSLVGGANYGYTF
v_call: TRBV27; clone_size: once; j_call: TRBJ1-4; d_call: -; cdr3_nt: TGTGCCAGCAGTATTGGACGCAGGGCGAATGAAAAACTGTTTTTT; cdr3_aa: CASSIGRRANEKLFF
v_call: TRBV4-1; clone_size: few; j_call: TRBJ2-7; d_call: TRBD2; cdr3_nt: TGCGCCAGCAGCCAAACCGGGACTAGCGGGGGGCAAGTCGAGCAGTACTTC; cdr3_aa: CASSQTGTSGGQVEQYF
v_call: TRBV5-1; clone_size: -; j_call: TRBJ2-3; d_call: TRBD1; cdr3_nt: TGCGCCAGCAGCTTGGCCACGGACAGGATAGATATGCAGTATTTT; cdr3_aa: CASSLATDRIDMQYF
v_call: TRBV2; clone_size: -; j_call: TRBJ2-5; d_call: TRBD2; cdr3_nt: TGTGCCAGCAGTGTTAGCATTACCCTAGCGGATCAAGAGACCCAGTACTTC; cdr3_aa: CASSVSITLADQETQYF
v_call: TRBV5-1; clone_size: -; j_call: TRBJ1-2; d_call: -; cdr3_nt: TGCGCCAGCAGCTTCGAGAGGGCTAACTGTGGCTACACCTTC; cdr3_aa: CASSFERANCGYTF